Listed below are T cell receptor beta chains from one sample, sequenced in a study of T cell responses to AZD1222 COVID-19 vaccine. Only in-frame clones appear in the TCRdb table, and some are missing; sequencing was by immunoSEQ multiplex PCR. Among 7,500 to 9,000 clones listed, around 89% were seen once. Sequenced material: peripheral blood, taken 28 days after the second AZD1222 dose. These receptors originate from an adult who received the AZD1222 COVID-19 vaccine. Each CDR3 is given with its conserved first and last residue. Fields, in order: V gene, J gene, D gene, clone size, CDR3 protein, CDR3 DNA. D genes are given only for firm matches. Size is omitted from some rows. Given values are once, few, many or a class for expanded clones.

>TRBV2|TRBJ2-3|NA|NA
CASGVGGLSYF
TGTGCCAGCGGTGTTGGGGGTTTGTCGTATTTT
>TRBV5-6|TRBJ2-4|NA|NA
CASSPPGPLAKNIQYF
TGTGCCAGCAGCCCGCCGGGACCCCTAGCCAAAAACATTCAGTACTTC
>TRBV5-1|TRBJ2-3|TRBD1|NA
CASSLWGQPTDTQYF
TGCGCCAGCAGCTTATGGGGACAGCCCACAGATACGCAGTATTTT
>TRBV5-5|TRBJ1-1|TRBD1|NA
CASSFQGGTEAFF
TGTGCCAGCAGCTTCCAGGGGGGCACTGAAGCTTTCTTT
>TRBV28|TRBJ2-7|NA|NA
CASSPTGGHSSYEQYF
TGTGCCAGCAGCCCGACTGGCGGACATAGCTCCTACGAGCAGTACTTC
>TRBV3-1/TRBV3-2|TRBJ1-2|TRBD1|NA
CASSPGGVGYTF
TGTGCCAGCAGCCCAGGGGGGGTTGGCTACACCTTC
>TRBV5-1|TRBJ2-3|NA|NA
CASSKDSHSTDTQYF
TGCGCCAGCAGCAAGGATTCCCATAGCACAGATACGCAGTATTTT
>TRBV2|TRBJ1-5|NA|few
CASSDNSRHQPQHF
TGTGCCAGCAGTGACAATAGTCGCCATCAGCCCCAGCATTTT
>TRBV7-9|TRBJ2-7|NA|once
CASSLSGSYEQYF
TGTGCCAGCAGCTTAAGCGGTTCCTACGAGCAGTACTTC
>TRBV2|TRBJ2-1|NA|few
CASSDSPGRYNEQFF
TGTGCCAGCAGTGACTCTCCAGGCAGATACAATGAGCAGTTCTTC
>TRBV24-1|TRBJ2-1|NA|NA
CATSYNEQFF
TGTGCCACCAGCTACAATGAGCAGTTCTTC
>TRBV7-2|TRBJ1-3|NA|NA
CASSLVMARERNTIYF
TGTGCCAGCAGCTTAGTTATGGCACGGGAACGAAACACCATATATTTT
>TRBV6-5|TRBJ1-2|NA|NA
CASSYSDRLNYGYTF
TGTGCCAGCAGTTACTCCGACAGGCTCAACTATGGCTACACCTTC
>TRBV5-1|TRBJ1-1|NA|NA
CASRDKLNTEAFF
TGCGCCAGCAGAGACAAACTGAACACTGAAGCTTTCTTT
>TRBV2|TRBJ1-1|NA|NA
CASNQAQGNTEAFF
TGTGCCAGCAACCAAGCCCAGGGGAACACTGAAGCTTTCTTT
>TRBV4-1|TRBJ2-2|TRBD2|NA
CASRPSGGRSGELFF
TGCGCCAGCAGGCCTAGCGGGGGTCGATCCGGGGAGCTGTTTTTT
>TRBV20-1|TRBJ1-2|NA|NA
CSAGLIGGYTF
TGCAGTGCAGGGTTGATCGGTGGCTACACCTTC
>TRBV3-1/TRBV3-2|TRBJ2-7|TRBD2|NA
CASSQDGAGGYYEQYF
TGTGCCAGCAGCCAAGACGGAGCGGGGGGGTACTACGAGCAGTACTTC
>TRBV28|TRBJ2-1|NA|NA
CASSKSGIGEQFF
TGTGCCAGCAGTAAATCGGGGATCGGTGAGCAGTTCTTC
>TRBV20-1|TRBJ1-1|NA|NA
CSASTGGTEAFF
TGCAGTGCTAGTACCGGGGGCACTGAAGCTTTCTTT
>TRBV7-9|TRBJ1-2|TRBD1|once
CASSQGAANYGYTF
TGTGCCAGCAGCCAGGGGGCGGCAAACTATGGCTACACCTTC
>TRBV5-1|TRBJ2-2|NA|NA
CASSLALATLRGTGELFF
TGCGCCAGCAGCTTGGCCCTTGCGACCCTTAGGGGCACCGGGGAGCTGTTTTTT
>TRBV2|TRBJ1-6|NA|NA
CASKTEGDSPLHF
TGTGCCAGCAAAACGGAGGGGGATTCACCCCTCCACTTT
>TRBV7-2|TRBJ2-3|NA|NA
CASSLVGRGPSDTQYF
TGTGCCAGCAGCTTAGTCGGTCGGGGCCCCTCGGATACGCAGTATTTT
>TRBV6-2/TRBV6-3|TRBJ2-3|NA|once
CASSYGLGVSTDTQYF
TGTGCCAGCAGTTACGGCCTAGGGGTTAGCACAGATACGCAGTATTTT
>TRBV15|TRBJ2-7|NA|NA
CATSSNIQSWYEQYF
TGTGCCACCAGCAGCAACATACAAAGCTGGTACGAGCAGTACTTC
>TRBV5-6|TRBJ1-2|NA|NA
CASSWTAGGSNYGYTF
TGTGCCAGCAGTTGGACAGCCGGAGGGTCAAACTATGGCTACACCTTC
>TRBV24-1|TRBJ2-7|TRBD2|NA
CATSDRTSGSSYEQYF
TGTGCCACCAGTGACCGGACTAGCGGGAGCTCCTACGAGCAGTACTTC
>TRBV6-5|TRBJ1-4|NA|NA
CASSPRGPNEKLFF
TGTGCCAGCAGCCCCCGGGGACCTAATGAAAAACTGTTTTTT
>TRBV5-1|TRBJ1-4|NA|NA
CASSLGVGGTNEKLFF
TGCGCCAGCAGCTTGGGAGTTGGGGGAACTAATGAAAAACTGTTTTTT
>TRBV5-1|TRBJ2-7|NA|NA
CASSFPQSYEQYF
TGCGCCAGCAGCTTCCCACAGTCCTACGAGCAGTACTTC
>TRBV3-1/TRBV3-2|TRBJ1-1|NA|NA
CASSQDDSRSNTEAFF
TGTGCCAGCAGCCAAGATGATTCGAGGTCGAACACTGAAGCTTTCTTT
>TRBV28|TRBJ1-1|NA|NA
CASSLNRVNTEAFF
TGTGCCAGCAGTTTAAACAGGGTGAACACTGAAGCTTTCTTT
>TRBV27|TRBJ1-5|NA|NA
CASSLGLQTLSSNQPQHF
TGTGCCAGCAGTTTAGGTCTCCAAACCTTGTCTAGCAATCAGCCCCAGCATTTT
>TRBV19|TRBJ2-5|TRBD1|NA
CASSIGTAEHEETQYF
TGTGCCAGTAGTATCGGGACAGCAGAGCACGAAGAGACCCAGTACTTC
>TRBV19|TRBJ2-6|NA|NA
CASSIWVSGANVLTF
TGTGCCAGTAGTATCTGGGTGTCTGGGGCCAACGTCCTGACTTTC
>TRBV4-3|TRBJ2-2|NA|NA
CASSQVPTNTGELFF
TGCGCCAGCAGCCAAGTCCCAACGAACACCGGGGAGCTGTTTTTT
>TRBV7-9|TRBJ2-7|TRBD2|NA
CASSSSGGSYEQYF
TGTGCCAGCAGCTCGAGCGGGGGTAGCTACGAGCAGTACTTC
>TRBV3-1/TRBV3-2|TRBJ2-2|NA|NA
CASSANLGGGGNTGELFF
TGTGCCAGCAGCGCCAACCTCGGGGGCGGGGGAAACACCGGGGAGCTGTTTTTT
>TRBV9|TRBJ2-1|NA|NA
CASSVASTRYNEQFF
TGTGCCAGCAGCGTAGCGTCGACCCGGTACAATGAGCAGTTCTTC
>TRBV18|TRBJ1-1|NA|NA
CASSQQMNTEAFF
TGTGCCAGCTCACAACAGATGAACACTGAAGCTTTCTTT
>TRBV21-1|TRBJ2-5|NA|few
CATHPIGETQYF
TGTGCGACCCACCCGATAGGAGAGACCCAGTACTTC
>TRBV4-1|TRBJ1-5|NA|NA
CASSQEGRGQPQHF
TGCGCCAGCAGCCAAGAGGGGCGCGGCCAGCCCCAGCATTTT
>TRBV10-3|TRBJ2-2|TRBD2|NA
CAAATGTSGTQGSGELFF
TGTGCCGCCGCCACCGGGACTAGCGGGACCCAGGGGAGCGGGGAGCTGTTTTTT
>TRBV28|TRBJ2-2|NA|NA
CASSHPTGPSWELFF
TGTGCCAGCAGCCATCCGACAGGCCCTTCTTGGGAGCTGTTTTTT
>TRBV28|TRBJ2-7|TRBD2|NA
CASSSPGGLTYEQYF
TGTGCCAGCAGTTCCCCGGGAGGACTAACCTACGAGCAGTACTTC
>TRBV7-4|TRBJ1-5|NA|NA
CASSPRDYNQPQHF
TGTGCCAGCAGCCCCCGGGACTACAATCAGCCCCAGCATTTT